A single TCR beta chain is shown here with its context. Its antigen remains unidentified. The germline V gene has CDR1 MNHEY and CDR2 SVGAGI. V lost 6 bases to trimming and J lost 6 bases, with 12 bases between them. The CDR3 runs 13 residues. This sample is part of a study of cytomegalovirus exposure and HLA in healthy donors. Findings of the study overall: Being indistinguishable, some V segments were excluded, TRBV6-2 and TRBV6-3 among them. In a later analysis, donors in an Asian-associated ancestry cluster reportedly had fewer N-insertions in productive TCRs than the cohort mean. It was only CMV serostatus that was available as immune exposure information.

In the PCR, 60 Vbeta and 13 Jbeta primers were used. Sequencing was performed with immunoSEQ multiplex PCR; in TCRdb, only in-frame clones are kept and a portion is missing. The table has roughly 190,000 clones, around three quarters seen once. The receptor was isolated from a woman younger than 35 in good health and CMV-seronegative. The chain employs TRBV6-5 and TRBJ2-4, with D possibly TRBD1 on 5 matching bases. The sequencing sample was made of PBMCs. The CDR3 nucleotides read TGTGCCAGCAGACCCGTTACAGGAAACATTCAGTACTTC. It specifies CASRPVTGNIQYF.